This T cell receptor beta chain was sequenced for a study of technical replicates of blood from a handful of donors. The data were produced by immunoSEQ multiplex PCR, yet TCRdb's version contains in-frame clones alone and is incomplete. The sample includes about 93,000 clones, around 95% of them seen just once. Germline loops: CDR1 GTSNPN, CDR2 SVGIG (reference sequence). This CDR3 comprises 14 residues. V lost 1 base and J 2 bases, leaving 11 bases between the germline ends. The receptor's source is a human donor in good health. Sequenced sample: T cells isolated from PBMCs. The chain employs TRBV30 and TRBJ2-5; TRBD2 is a possible D gene (6 bases). The CDR3 bases are TGTGCCTGGAGTGCCGGGACTCCACAAGAGACCCAGTACTTC. The encoded protein is CAWSAGTPQETQYF. The variable domain in full, with the rest retrieved from reference TRBV30 and TRBJ2-5, is SQTIHQWPATLVQPVGSPLSLECTVEGTSNPNLYWYRQAAGRGLQLLFYSVGIGQISSEVPQNLSASRPQDRQFILSSKKLLLSDSGFYLCAWSAGTPQETQYFGPGTRLLVL.